The 23 T cell receptor beta chains below all came from one sample that was sequenced in a study of shared clonotypes between healthy human individuals. Here immunoSEQ multiplex PCR was the method, and the copy in TCRdb shows in-frame clones only, minus some. In the table there are around 2.5 million clones, 80% to 95% of which are singletons. Specimen: naive CD4+ T cells from PBMCs. Subset given: CD45RA+ positively selected. The receptors shown here come from a man aged 18 to 29 in good health. Some clones in this sample may be carry-over from other donors' samples.

The chain combines TRBV5-4 with TRBJ1-1; D gene unclear. V lost 3 bases, J lost 6 bases, and 9 bases lay in between. This CDR3 is 12 amino acids long. Germline CDR1 reads SGHNT; CDR2 reads YYREEE (reference sequence). The CDR3: CASSSGSSEAFF. In DNA form, the CDR3 reads TGTGCCAGCAGCTCGGGAAGTTCTGAAGCTTTCTTT.

This clone was counted a single time. The chain combines TRBV6-5 with TRBJ2-1; the D call may be TRBD1 or TRBD2 (5 bases each). Between the trimmed V and J ends, which lost 0 bases and 4 bases, there was a span of 10 bases. CDR1 is MNHEY, CDR2 SVGAGI, per germline. This CDR3 comprises 15 residues. For the CDR3, the DNA is TGTGCCAGCAGTTACTCGGGACCCCAATACAATGAGCAGTTCTTC. It encodes CASSYSGPQYNEQFF.

The chain combines TRBV5-6 with TRBJ1-1; 9 nucleotides align to TRBD1. The V and J ends lost 3 bases and 2 bases, in that order; junction bases with no gene match: 5. The CDR3 covers 15 residues. From germline, CDR1 is SGHDT and CDR2 YYEEEE. CDR3 in amino acids: CASSSGQGFNTEAFF. The CDR3, as DNA: TGTGCCAGCAGCTCAGGACAGGGGTTTAACACTGAAGCTTTCTTT.

The chain recombines TRBV27 with TRBJ1-3; a weak D match, TRBD1 (6 bases). V shed 2 bases and J shed 0 bases, with 14 bases lying between them. In germline, CDR1 is MNHEY, CDR2 SMNVEV (reference sequence). The CDR3 has 17 residues. This chain's CDR3 is CASSLRGDTFSGNTIYF. In nucleotides, the CDR3 is TGTGCCAGCAGTTTACGGGGGGACACCTTCTCTGGAAACACCATATATTTT.

The chain links TRBV7-2 to TRBJ1-2; a weak D match, TRBD1 (6 bases). Looked up from germline, CDR1 is SGHTA and CDR2 is FQGNSA. The length of the CDR3 is 14 residues. Trimming removed 1 base from V and 4 bases from J, with 10 bases in between. The CDR3 coding sequence is TGTGCCAGCAGCTTAGGATCGGGGGCCTATGGCTACACCTTC. Translation gives CASSLGSGAYGYTF.

V gene TRBV4-2 combines with J gene TRBJ1-1; D gene unclear. CDR3 size: 20 residues. The V gene lost 1 base and the J gene lost 0 bases, with 24 bases spanning the gap. Germline-derived CDR1 and CDR2 are LGHNA and YNFKEQ. The CDR3 loop is CASSQAREVPYPNMNTEAFF. CDR3 sequence (DNA): TGTGCCAGCAGCCAAGCAAGAGAAGTACCGTATCCTAACATGAACACTGAAGCTTTCTTT.

A remark on this clone: At the DNA level, this CDR3 is encoded by other sequences in the same sample as well. The chain is built from TRBV7-2 and TRBJ2-7, with D perhaps matching TRBD2 (5 bases). The V gene's germline CDR1 is SGHTA and CDR2 FQGNSA. The CDR3 has 14 amino acids. Between the trimmed V and J ends, which lost 1 base and 1 base, there was a span of 8 bases. The CDR3 sequence is CASSLVGSSYEQYF. DNA for the CDR3: TGTGCCAGCAGCTTAGTGGGGAGTTCCTACGAGCAGTACTTC.

The CDR3 bases are TGTGCCAGCAGCTTAGATCTAGCGGGGAACAATGAGCAGTTCTTC. This sequence encodes CASSLDLAGNNEQFF. The genes are TRBV11-2 and TRBJ2-1; 9 bases fit TRBD2. Unmatched junction bases numbered 2, after V lost 0 bases and J lost 5 bases. The CDR3 runs 15 residues. Germline V gives CDR1 SGHAT, CDR2 FQNNGV.

The chain uses TRBV5-1 and TRBJ2-1; D unclear. Germline assignment: CDR1 SGHRS and CDR2 YFSETQ. V was cut by 4 bases and J by 3 bases, with 8 bases left in between. CDR3 length: 13 amino acids. The CDR3 bases are TGCGCCAGCAGCAACTCGTACTACAATGAGCAGTTCTTC. The encoded protein is CASSNSYYNEQFF.

The chain recombines TRBV2 with TRBJ2-1; 12 bases agree with TRBD2. The germline V gene encodes CDR1 SNHLY and CDR2 FYNNEI. This CDR3 has 14 amino acids. Trimming took 7 bases from V and 10 from J; bases not matched to a gene: 8. For the CDR3, the DNA is TGTGCCAGCACGACTAGCGGGAGTGCAGGGGAGCAGTTCTTC. Encoded protein: CASTTSGSAGEQFF.

The chain joins TRBV19 to TRBJ2-3; the match to TRBD1 covers 11 bases. V shed 4 bases, J shed 3 bases, and the junction held 9 bases outside the gene matches. CDR1 is LNHDA and CDR2 is SQIVND in the germline V gene (reference sequence). The CDR3 consists of 17 residues. Here the CDR3 DNA reads TGTGCCAGTAGTAGCCGAGGCGGGACAGGGGGTACAGATACGCAGTATTTT. This gives the protein CASSSRGGTGGTDTQYF.

The gene calls are TRBV5-5 and TRBJ2-7; D is possibly TRBD2 (5 bases). This CDR3 has 14 residues. Germline lookup yields CDR1 SGHKS and CDR2 YYEKEE (reference sequence). V was shortened by 3 bases and J by 7 bases, with 17 bases between the two germline ends. In DNA, the CDR3 is TGTGCCAGCAGCTCCCTCGAGGGATCAAGGGAGCAGTACTTC. It is translated as CASSSLEGSREQYF.

The sample holds a few counts of this clone. The J gene is TRBJ1-5, the V gene TRBV2; 7 bases are a match to TRBD1. Germline V gives CDR1 SNHLY, CDR2 FYNNEI. V was pared by 6 bases and J by 3 bases, with 5 bases of the junction left unmatched. CDR3 length: 14 amino acids. The CDR3 sequence: CASSGDRDNQPQHF. Here the CDR3 DNA reads TGTGCCAGCAGCGGGGACAGAGACAATCAGCCCCAGCATTTT.

Points on this clone: Other DNA variants within this sample encode the same CDR3. This chain uses TRBV5-1 with TRBJ2-3, with D uncertain. This CDR3 has 16 amino acids. V lost 0 bases to trimming and J lost 3 bases, with 14 bases between them. Per the germline V gene, CDR1 is SGHRS and CDR2 is YFSETQ. The CDR3 nucleotides are TGCGCCAGCAGCTTGGGGTTGCCCCGCGGAACAGATACGCAGTATTTT. Amino acid sequence: CASSLGLPRGTDTQYF.

The chain has TRBV2 and TRBJ2-2, with no clear D. Per germline, CDR1 SNHLY and CDR2 FYNNEI. The V end lost 5 bases, the J end lost 9 bases, and 10 bases lay between the germline ends. This CDR3 is built from 12 residues. The CDR3 here is CASSPSLWELFF. The DNA of the CDR3 is TGTGCCAGCAGTCCCTCACTCTGGGAGCTGTTTTTT.

J is TRBJ1-2 and V is TRBV28; unclear D gene. The CDR3 runs 11 residues. From germline, CDR1 is MDHEN and CDR2 SYDVKM. CDR3 region: CLVRSNYGYTF. CDR3 nucleotide sequence: TGTTTGGTACGATCAAACTATGGCTACACCTTC.

The chain recombines TRBV7-2 with TRBJ2-5, with TRBD1 matching 7 bases. J lost 0 bases, V lost 5 bases, and 6 bases had no gene match. Germline CDR1 SGHTA, CDR2 FQGNSA. The CDR3 loop spans 15 amino acids. CDR3 protein: CASSPGTAYQETQYF. CDR3 nucleotide sequence: TGTGCCAGCAGCCCCGGGACAGCATACCAAGAGACCCAGTACTTC.

The rearrangement links TRBV4-1 to TRBJ1-5; 8 bases match TRBD1. With V trimmed by 3 bases and J by 2 bases, 9 bases remained unmatched. CDR1 MGHRA and CDR2 YSYEKL come from the germline V gene. This CDR3 has 17 residues. Here the CDR3 reads CASSHRQGAIGNQPQHF. CDR3 nucleotide sequence: TGCGCCAGCAGCCATAGGCAGGGGGCGATTGGCAATCAGCCCCAGCATTTT.

About this clone itself: The identical CDR3 is also encoded by other nucleotide sequences in the sample. The chain combines TRBV28 with TRBJ1-2; tentatively, D is TRBD1 (6 bases). The CDR3 loop spans 12 amino acids. The V and J ends lost 3 bases and 11 bases respectively, with 13 bases between them. Germline CDR1 is MDHEN and CDR2 is SYDVKM. The chain's CDR3 is CASSFLGGGYTF. For the CDR3, the DNA is TGTGCCAGCAGTTTCTTAGGGGGTGGTTACACCTTC.

CDR3 protein: CASGGAGGPNEQFF. DNA for the CDR3: TGTGCCTCCGGTGGAGCGGGAGGGCCCAATGAGCAGTTCTTC. This chain connects TRBV30 to TRBJ2-1, with 10 positions matching TRBD2. Germline V CDR1 and CDR2: GTSNPN, SVGIG (reference sequence). CDR3 length: 14 amino acids. J was trimmed by 6 bases and V by 7 bases; bases with no gene match: 9.

V and J are TRBV28 and TRBJ2-2; 10 bases fit TRBD2. Trimming cost V 5 bases and J 4 bases; bases outside gene matches: 7. This CDR3 has 16 residues. In germline, CDR1 is MDHEN, CDR2 SYDVKM. The CDR3 region has the DNA TGTGCCAGCAGTAATCCGGGACTAGCGCCCACCGGGGAGCTGTTTTTT. This encodes CASSNPGLAPTGELFF.

The rearrangement uses TRBV27 and TRBJ2-7, with 8 bases identical to TRBD1. Per germline, CDR1 MNHEY and CDR2 SMNVEV (reference sequence). The CDR3 is 15 residues long. J was trimmed by 4 bases and V by 0 bases; bases with no gene match: 5. The CDR3 region has the DNA TGTGCCAGCAGTTTATCTGCAGGGGGCATTTACGAGCAGTACTTC. It translates to CASSLSAGGIYEQYF.

This clone was seen only once. The V call is TRBV9, the J call TRBJ2-7; a possible D gene is TRBD2 (5 bases). The CDR3 contains 14 residues. Trimming left V 0 bases short and J 6 bases short, with 13 bases between. Germline V gene sequence: CDR1 SGDLS, CDR2 YYNGEE. The CDR3 DNA sequence: TGTGCCAGCAGCGTAGATCCGGGGTTGGGCGAGCAGTACTTC. Amino acids: CASSVDPGLGEQYF.